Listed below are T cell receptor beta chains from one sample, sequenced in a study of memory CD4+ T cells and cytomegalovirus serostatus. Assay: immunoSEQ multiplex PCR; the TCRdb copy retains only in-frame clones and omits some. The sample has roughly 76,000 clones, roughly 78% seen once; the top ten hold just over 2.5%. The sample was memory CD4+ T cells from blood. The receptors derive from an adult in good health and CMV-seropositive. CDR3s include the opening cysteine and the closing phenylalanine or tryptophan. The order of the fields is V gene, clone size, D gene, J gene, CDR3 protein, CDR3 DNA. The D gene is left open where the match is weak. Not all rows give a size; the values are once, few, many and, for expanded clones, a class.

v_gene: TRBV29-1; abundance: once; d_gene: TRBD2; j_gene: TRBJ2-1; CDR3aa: CSVKVAGGRNEQFF; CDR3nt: TGCAGCGTGAAAGTAGCGGGAGGGCGCAATGAGCAGTTCTTC
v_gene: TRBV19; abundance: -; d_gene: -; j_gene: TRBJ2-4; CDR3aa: CASSFRAKNIQYF; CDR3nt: TGTGCCAGTAGTTTTAGAGCCAAAAACATTCAGTACTTC
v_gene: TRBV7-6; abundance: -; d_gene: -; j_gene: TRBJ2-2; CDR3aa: CASSLGRLSTGELFF; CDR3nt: TGTGCCAGCAGCTTAGGACGGCTGTCCACCGGGGAGCTGTTTTTT
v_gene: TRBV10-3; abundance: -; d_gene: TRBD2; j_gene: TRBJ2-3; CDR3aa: CAIKSGLADTDTQYF; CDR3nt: TGTGCCATCAAATCGGGACTAGCGGACACAGATACGCAGTATTTT
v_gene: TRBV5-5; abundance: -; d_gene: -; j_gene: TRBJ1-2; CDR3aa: CASSSLLGRANYGYTF; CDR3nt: TGTGCCAGCAGCTCCCTCCTGGGAAGAGCTAACTATGGCTACACCTTC
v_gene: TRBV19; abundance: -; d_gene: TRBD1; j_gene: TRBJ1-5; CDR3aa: CASREGTGGNQPQHF; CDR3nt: TGTGCCAGTAGAGAGGGGACAGGGGGGAATCAGCCCCAGCATTTT
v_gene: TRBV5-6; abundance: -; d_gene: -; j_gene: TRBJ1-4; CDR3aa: CASSLGPRRGEKLFF; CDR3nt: TGTGCCAGCAGCTTGGGGCCTCGTAGGGGTGAAAAACTGTTTTTT
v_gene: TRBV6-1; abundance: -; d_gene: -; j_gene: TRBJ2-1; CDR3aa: CASSVQVGDYNEQFF; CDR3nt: TGTGCCAGCAGTGTCCAGGTCGGTGACTACAATGAGCAGTTCTTC
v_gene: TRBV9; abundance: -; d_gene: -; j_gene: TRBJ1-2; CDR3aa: CASSDGGEGYTF; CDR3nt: TGTGCCAGCAGCGACGGGGGCGAGGGCTACACCTTC
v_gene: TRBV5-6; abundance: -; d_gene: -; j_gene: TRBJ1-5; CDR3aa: CASSHGATGNQPQHF; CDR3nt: TGTGCCAGCAGCCACGGGGCAACCGGCAATCAGCCCCAGCATTTT
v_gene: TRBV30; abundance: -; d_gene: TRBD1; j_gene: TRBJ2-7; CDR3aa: CAWRPGGQGAYEQYF; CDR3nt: TGTGCCTGGAGACCGGGGGGACAGGGGGCCTACGAGCAGTACTTC
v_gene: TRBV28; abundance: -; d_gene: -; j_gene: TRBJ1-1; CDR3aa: CASRSGIQDTEAFF; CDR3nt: TGTGCCAGCAGGTCAGGGATCCAGGACACTGAAGCTTTCTTT
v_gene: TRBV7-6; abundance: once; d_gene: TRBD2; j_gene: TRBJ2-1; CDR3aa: CASSLAPSGRPTDEQFF; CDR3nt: TGTGCCAGCAGCTTAGCCCCTAGCGGGAGGCCTACAGATGAGCAGTTCTTC
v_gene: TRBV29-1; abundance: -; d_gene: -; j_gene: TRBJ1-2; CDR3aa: CSVVGRAADGYTF; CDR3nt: TGCAGCGTTGTGGGCAGGGCTGCCGATGGCTACACCTTC
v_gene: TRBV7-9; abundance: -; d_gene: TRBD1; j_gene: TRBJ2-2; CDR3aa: CASSSDRTNTGELFF; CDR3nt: TGTGCCAGCAGCTCGGACAGGACGAACACCGGGGAGCTGTTTTTT
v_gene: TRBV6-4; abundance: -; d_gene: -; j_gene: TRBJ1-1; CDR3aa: CASSAARGTEAFF; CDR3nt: TGTGCCAGCAGCGCAGCTAGGGGGACTGAAGCTTTCTTT
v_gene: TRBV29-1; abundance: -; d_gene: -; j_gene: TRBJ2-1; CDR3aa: CSVEGLMSEQFF; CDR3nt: TGCAGCGTTGAGGGTCTGATGAGTGAGCAGTTCTTC
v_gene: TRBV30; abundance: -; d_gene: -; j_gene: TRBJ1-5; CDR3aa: CAWSGGLRGSNQPQHF; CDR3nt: TGTGCCTGGAGTGGTGGGTTGCGCGGAAGCAATCAGCCCCAGCATTTT
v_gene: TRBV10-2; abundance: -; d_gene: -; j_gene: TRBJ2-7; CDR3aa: CASSWGLTYEQYF; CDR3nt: TGCGCCAGCAGTTGGGGCCTGACCTACGAGCAGTACTTC
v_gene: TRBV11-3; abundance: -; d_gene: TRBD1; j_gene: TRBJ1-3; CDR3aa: CASSLTGGGSGNTIYF; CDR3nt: TGTGCCAGCAGCCTTACAGGGGGAGGTTCTGGAAACACCATATATTTT
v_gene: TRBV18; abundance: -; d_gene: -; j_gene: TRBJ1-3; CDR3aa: CASSPAPGSGNTIYF; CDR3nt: TGTGCCAGCTCACCGGCACCTGGCTCTGGAAACACCATATATTTT
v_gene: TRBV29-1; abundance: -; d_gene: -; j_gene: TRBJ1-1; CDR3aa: CSVVGWSGSEAFF; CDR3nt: TGCAGCGTTGTCGGGTGGTCAGGGAGTGAAGCTTTCTTT
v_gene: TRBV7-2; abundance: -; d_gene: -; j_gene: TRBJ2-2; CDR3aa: CASSLVRDPRTGELFF; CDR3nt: TGTGCCAGCAGCTTAGTTCGGGACCCCCGCACCGGGGAGCTGTTTTTT
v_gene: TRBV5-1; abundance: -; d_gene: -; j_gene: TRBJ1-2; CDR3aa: CASSLEFGVGGYTF; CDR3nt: TGCGCCAGCAGCTTGGAATTCGGGGTTGGCGGCTACACCTTC
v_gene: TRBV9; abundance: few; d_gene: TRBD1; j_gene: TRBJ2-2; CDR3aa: CASSVGTANTGELFF; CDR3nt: TGTGCCAGCAGCGTGGGGACAGCGAACACCGGGGAGCTGTTTTTT
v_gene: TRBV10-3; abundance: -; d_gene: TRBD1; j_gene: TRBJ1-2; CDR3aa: CAIRSGGDYGYTF; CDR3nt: TGTGCCATCAGGTCAGGGGGTGACTATGGCTACACCTTC
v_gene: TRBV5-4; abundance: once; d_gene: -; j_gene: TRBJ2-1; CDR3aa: CASSLGGTVSNEQFF; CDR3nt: TGTGCCAGCAGCTTGGGGGGGACTGTTTCCAATGAGCAGTTCTTC
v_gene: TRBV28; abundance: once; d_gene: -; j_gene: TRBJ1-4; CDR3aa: CASSFGGQVEKLFF; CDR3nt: TGTGCCAGCAGTTTTGGGGGGCAGGTTGAAAAACTGTTTTTT
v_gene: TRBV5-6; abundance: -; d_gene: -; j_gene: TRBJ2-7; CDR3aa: CASSFSLHPLRSSYEQYF; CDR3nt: TGTGCCAGCAGCTTCAGTCTTCATCCTCTCCGGAGCTCCTACGAGCAGTACTTC
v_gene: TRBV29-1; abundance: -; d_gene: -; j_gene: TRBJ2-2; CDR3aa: CSVDDSSTGELFF; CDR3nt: TGCAGCGTAGATGACAGTTCCACCGGGGAGCTGTTTTTT
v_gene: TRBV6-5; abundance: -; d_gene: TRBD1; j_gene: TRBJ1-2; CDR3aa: CASRMDRDYGYTF; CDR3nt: TGTGCCAGCAGAATGGACAGGGACTATGGCTACACCTTC
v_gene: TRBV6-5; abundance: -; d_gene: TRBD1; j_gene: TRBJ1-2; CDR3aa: CASRKQGARSGYTF; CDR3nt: TGTGCCAGCAGAAAACAGGGGGCAAGGAGTGGCTACACCTTC
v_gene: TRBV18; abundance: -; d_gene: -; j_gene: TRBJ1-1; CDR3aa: CASLWMNTEAFF; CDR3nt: TGTGCCAGCTTATGGATGAACACTGAAGCTTTCTTT
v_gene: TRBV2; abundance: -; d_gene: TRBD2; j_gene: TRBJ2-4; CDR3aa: CASSEFAGRQSKNIQYF; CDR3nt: TGTGCCAGCAGTGAATTCGCCGGGAGGCAAAGCAAAAACATTCAGTACTTC
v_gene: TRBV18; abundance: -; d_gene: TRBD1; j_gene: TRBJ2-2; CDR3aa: CASSTRRQGLQTDTGELFF; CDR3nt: TGTGCCAGCTCCACGAGGAGACAGGGGCTCCAAACGGACACCGGGGAGCTGTTTTTT